Presented here are 23 T cell receptor beta chains from one specimen sequenced in a study of cytomegalovirus exposure and HLA in healthy donors. 60 Vbeta and 13 Jbeta primers were used in PCR. Method: immunoSEQ multiplex PCR; TCRdb's copy keeps in-frame clones and lacks some. The repertoire shows 55,000 to 85,000 clones; the top ten hold roughly 2.3%. The sequencing sample was made of PBMCs. These receptors were collected from a female donor in good health and CMV-seropositive.

The chain recombines TRBV4-1 with TRBJ2-1, with 7 bases that match TRBD1. J was trimmed by 1 base and V by 5 bases; bases with no gene match: 5. Germline assignment: CDR1 MGHRA and CDR2 YSYEKL. This CDR3 has 15 amino acids. CDR3 nucleotide sequence: TGCGCCAGCAGCATGACAGGGAATTCCTACAATGAGCAGTTCTTC. It specifies CASSMTGNSYNEQFF.

The V gene is TRBV29-1, the J gene TRBJ2-5; 7 positions match TRBD1. This CDR3 comprises 16 residues. Trimming took 6 bases from V and 0 from J; bases not matched to a gene: 13. The V gene's germline CDR1 is SQVTM and CDR2 ANQGSEA. The CDR3 is CSVRGWDSPYQETQYF. CDR3 DNA: TGCAGCGTGAGGGGTTGGGACAGTCCGTACCAAGAGACCCAGTACTTC.

The J gene is TRBJ1-5, the V gene TRBV27; 8 bases agree with TRBD1. Germline V gene sequence: CDR1 MNHEY, CDR2 SMNVEV (reference sequence). The CDR3 extends over 14 amino acids. V was pared by 8 bases and J by 2 bases, with 5 bases of the junction left unmatched. The CDR3 reads CASSQTGGNQPQHF. As DNA, the CDR3 is TGTGCCAGCTCCCAGACAGGGGGCAATCAGCCCCAGCATTTT.

This rearrangement joins TRBV19 to TRBJ1-5; D is perhaps TRBD1 (5 bases). Germline loops: CDR1 LNHDA, CDR2 SQIVND (reference sequence). The V end lost 6 bases, the J end lost 0 bases, and 12 bases lay between the germline ends. The CDR3 is 15 amino acids. In DNA, the CDR3 is TGTGCCAGTAGCCCCCGGGGGGATAGCAATCAGCCCCAGCATTTT. It yields the protein CASSPRGDSNQPQHF.

This chain links TRBV4-3 with TRBJ1-1; a possible D gene is TRBD1 (5 bases). The CDR3 covers 20 residues. The germline gives CDR1 LGHNA, CDR2 YSLEER. With 0 bases removed from V and 1 base from J, the gap between germline ends came to 24 bases. The CDR3 spells CASSQERDQQGIRRNTEAFF. As DNA, the CDR3 is TGCGCCAGCAGCCAAGAAAGGGATCAGCAGGGAATTAGAAGGAACACTGAAGCTTTCTTT.

The chain links TRBV28 to TRBJ1-2; the D gene is possibly TRBD1 (5 bases). The CDR3 loop spans 14 amino acids. V was pared by 1 base and J by 5 bases, with 11 bases between. The germline CDR1 and CDR2 sequences are MDHEN and SYDVKM. This CDR3 reads CASSLSSTAYGYTF. The CDR3 DNA follows: TGTGCCAGCAGTTTATCCTCGACAGCTTATGGCTACACCTTC.

The chain uses TRBV15 and TRBJ2-7; 8 bases map to TRBD1. The V gene end was trimmed by 0 bases and the J gene end by 3 bases; junction bases not matched to a gene: 4. The CDR3 totals 15 residues. Germline V gene sequence: CDR1 LNHNV, CDR2 YYDKDF (reference sequence). DNA for the CDR3: TGTGCCACCAGCAGAGACTTGGGACAGGTCTACGAGCAGTACTTC. It translates to CATSRDLGQVYEQYF.

J is TRBJ2-5 and V is TRBV7-2; 7 bases are shared with TRBD2. V shed 1 base, J shed 4 bases, and the junction held 6 bases outside the gene matches. Per germline, CDR1 SGHTA and CDR2 FQGNSA. The CDR3 has 15 residues. The CDR3 DNA sequence: TGTGCCAGCAGCTTAGTGGCGGGAGTGGGAGAGACCCAGTACTTC. This translates into CASSLVAGVGETQYF.

The chain combines TRBV6-1 with TRBJ2-7; perhaps TRBD2 as D (6 bases). Germline V lookup: CDR1 MNHNS, CDR2 SASEGT. This CDR3 has 19 residues. Deletions cut 1 base from V and 2 bases from J, with 24 bases between. The CDR3 reads CASSEGYTMGGLPTYEQYF. The CDR3 DNA reads TGTGCCAGCAGTGAAGGATATACCATGGGGGGACTCCCTACCTACGAGCAGTACTTC.

The chain couples TRBV4-3 to TRBJ2-3; 7 nucleotides align to TRBD1. CDR3 length: 17 residues. V gave up 5 bases and J gave up 7 bases; unmatched junction bases: 18. From germline, CDR1 is LGHNA and CDR2 YSLEER. CDR3 residues: CASSDRAQGDDANTQYF. The DNA of the CDR3 is TGCGCCAGCAGCGACCGAGCCCAGGGGGACGACGCGAATACGCAGTATTTT.

The chain recombines TRBV7-9 with TRBJ2-7; D is perhaps TRBD2 (7 bases). The CDR3 is 16 amino acids. Per germline, CDR1 SEHNR and CDR2 FQNEAQ (reference sequence). V shed 2 bases and J shed 1 base, with 15 bases lying between them. The CDR3 DNA follows: TGTGCCAGCAGCTTAATCGACGGGGGGCCGTCCTACGAGCAGTACTTC. Residues: CASSLIDGGPSYEQYF.

In DNA form, the CDR3 reads TGTGCCAGCAGCCGAGGCGGGGCTAACTATGGCTACACCTTC. Protein sequence: CASSRGGANYGYTF. The chain links TRBV28 to TRBJ1-2; no reliable D call. Germline V gene lookup returns CDR1 MDHEN and CDR2 SYDVKM. Trimming took off 6 bases at V and 0 bases at J, with 11 bases between the two ends. The CDR3 loop spans 14 amino acids.

The CDR3 reads CASSPLNTEAFF. The CDR3 coding sequence is TGTGCCAGCAGCCCTCTGAACACTGAAGCTTTCTTT. V usage is TRBV7-2 and J usage is TRBJ1-1; D call uncertain. The germline CDR1 and CDR2 sequences are SGHTA and FQGNSA. This CDR3 has 12 residues. Deletions cut 5 bases from V and 0 bases from J, with 4 bases between.

This chain connects TRBV28 to TRBJ1-5; D unclear. The V end lost 6 bases, the J end lost 11 bases, and 11 bases lay between the germline ends. Germline values: CDR1 MDHEN, CDR2 SYDVKM. The CDR3 has 11 residues. In DNA, the CDR3 is TGTGCCAGCAGCCTGAGGCAGTCCCAGCATTTT. Translating it yields CASSLRQSQHF.

The CDR3 spells CASEEDRMNTEAFF. CDR3 coding DNA: TGTGCCAGCGAGGAAGACAGGATGAACACTGAAGCTTTCTTT. J is TRBJ1-1 and V is TRBV11-2; possibly TRBD1 for D (6 bases). Germline CDR1 is SGHAT and CDR2 is FQNNGV. V lost 8 bases and J lost 0, with 13 bases in between. CDR3 size: 14 residues. The variable domain in full, with the rest retrieved from reference TRBV11-2 and TRBJ1-1, is EAGVAQSPRYKIIEKRQSVAFWCNPISGHATLYWYQQILGQGPKLLIQFQNNGVVDDSQLPKDRFSAERLKGVDSTLKIQPAKLEDSAVYLCASEEDRMNTEAFFGQGTRLTVV.

To note about this clone: Because the CDR3 is missing its conserved closing phenylalanine or tryptophan, this is likely a read error. The DNA is omitted, as the CDR3 cannot be located on it reliably, and the CDR3 follows TCRdb's listing. V gene TRBV5-6 combines with J gene TRBJ1-2; the DNA was not compared with TRBD1, the D call given in the table. The germline CDR1 and CDR2 sequences are SGHDT and YYEEEE. Counting both end residues, the CDR3 totals 14 amino acids. This CDR3 reads CASSLAVTGGAVRL.

CDR3 nucleotides: TGTGCCAGCAGCTCGGACAGTAGGTCGGAGACCCAGTACTTC. Protein product: CASSSDSRSETQYF. The chain joins TRBV7-3 to TRBJ2-5; perhaps TRBD1 as D (6 bases). The CDR3 totals 14 residues. Trimming pared 4 bases from V and 5 bases from J, leaving 14 bases between. Germline loops: CDR1 SGHTA, CDR2 FQGTGA. Together with reference TRBV7-3 and TRBJ2-5, the CDR3 gives the full variable domain: GAGVSQTPSNKVTEKGKYVELRCDPISGHTALYWYRQSLGQGPEFLIYFQGTGAADDSGLPNDRFFAVRPEGSVSTLKIQRTERGDSAVYLCASSSDSRSETQYFGPGTRLLVL.

The V call is TRBV7-8, the J call TRBJ2-5, with 9 bases fitting TRBD1. Trimming at V came to 1 base and at J to 3 bases, leaving 0 bases not matched to a gene. Germline CDR1 SGHVS, CDR2 FQNEAQ. The CDR3 covers 14 residues. The CDR3 DNA reads TGTGCCAGCAGCTTAGGGACAGGGGAAGAGACCCAGTACTTC. Protein sequence: CASSLGTGEETQYF.

The CDR3 loop is CASSRSPGGPMNTEAFF. CDR3 DNA: TGTGCCAGCAGCCGATCTCCAGGGGGCCCCATGAACACTGAAGCTTTCTTT. V gene TRBV7-3 combines with J gene TRBJ1-1; 8 positions agree with TRBD1. Germline V gene data show CDR1 as SGHTA and CDR2 as FQGTGA. The ends lost 5 bases at V and 0 bases at J; junction bases unmatched: 11. The length of the CDR3 is 17 residues.

The chain joins TRBV6-1 to TRBJ2-2; 14 bases are a match to TRBD2. The ends lost 3 bases at V and 1 base at J; junction bases unmatched: 4. Germline loops: CDR1 MNHNS, CDR2 SASEGT. There are 18 residues in the CDR3. CDR3 bases: TGTGCCAGCAGTGACCCGGGACTAGCGGGGGTGAACACCGGGGAGCTGTTTTTT. Its translation is CASSDPGLAGVNTGELFF.

CDR3 nucleotide sequence: TGTGCCAGCAGTCTAGGGACAGGGGGCTTAAACGAGCAGTACTTC. It is translated as CASSLGTGGLNEQYF. This chain connects TRBV27 to TRBJ2-7; 12 bases line up with TRBD1. The CDR3 runs 15 residues. Per the germline V gene, CDR1 is MNHEY and CDR2 is SMNVEV (reference sequence). Trimming took 5 bases from V and 5 from J; bases not matched to a gene: 7.

The chain employs TRBV30 and TRBJ1-3; D unresolved. Germline values: CDR1 GTSNPN, CDR2 SVGIG (reference sequence). Trimming took 1 base from V and 0 from J, leaving 10 bases between them. CDR3 length equals 15 residues. Here the CDR3 DNA reads TGTGCCTGGAGTGCTCGCGCCGGCTCTGGAAACACCATATATTTT. Its translation is CAWSARAGSGNTIYF.

The chain links TRBV30 to TRBJ1-5; 11 positions agree with TRBD1. The length of the CDR3 is 18 residues. The germline V gene has CDR1 GTSNPN and CDR2 SVGIG (reference sequence). The ends lost 3 bases at V and 2 bases at J; junction bases unmatched: 12. DNA for the CDR3: TGTGCCTGGAGCTTAGGGACAGGGGGATTCGTCGGCAATCAGCCCCAGCATTTT. Translating it yields CAWSLGTGGFVGNQPQHF.